Listed below are T cell receptor beta chains from one sample, sequenced in a study of cytomegalovirus exposure and HLA in healthy donors. The repertoire was sequenced with immunoSEQ multiplex PCR; TCRdb's copy has only in-frame clones and lacks some. This sample has fewer than 200,000 clones, with about three quarters found just once. The specimen sequenced was PBMCs. The receptors shown here come from a man between 18 and 35 years old in good health and CMV-seronegative. Both conserved end residues are part of each CDR3. A clone size is listed for some rows: how often the clone was seen (once, few, many), or a class if it is expanded.

clone_size v_call cdr3_aa
. TRBV2 CASGGQGQDEQYF
. TRBV7-2 CASSSAGTENYGYTF
. TRBV28 CASSLEGYTQYF
. TRBV28 CASSLIGFGYGYTF
. TRBV10-3 CAISSRTGDYEQYF
once TRBV13 CASTQGGTSGRIQETQYF
once TRBV7-9 CSSSLPGTGRLSETQYF
once TRBV7-2 CASSSAPGQTSANYGYTF
. TRBV27 CASSPQGADTEAFF
. TRBV27 CASSWRGTSGRSEQYF
. TRBV14 CASSQGTGENYGYTF
. TRBV5-6 CASSLGQGAQKEYF
. TRBV9 CASSAPASGRGYNEQFF
. TRBV9 CASSARGGWQETQYF
. TRBV10-2 CASIQTSGNTDTQYF
. TRBV27 CASTGGPGLGNTGELFF